These 26 T cell receptor beta chains were all obtained from the same sample, sequenced in a study of blood T cell repertoires in COVID-19. The assay was immunoSEQ multiplex PCR, and TCRdb's table has in-frame clones only and misses some. The table lists around 140,000 clones, 82% of them singletons. The sample comprised peripheral blood. These receptors came from a human donor with acute or convalescent COVID-19. The donor label of this sample is uncertain.

The chain uses TRBV11-2 and TRBJ1-6; 10 nucleotides agree with TRBD1. The junction had 6 bases not matched to a gene; V was cut back by 4 bases and J by 3 bases. The CDR3 is 17 amino acids. Germline assignment: CDR1 SGHAT and CDR2 FQNNGV. CDR3 sequence: CASSSSTGGVYNSPLHF. The CDR3 DNA reads TGTGCCAGCAGCTCATCGACAGGGGGCGTCTATAATTCACCCCTCCACTTT.

The chain recombines TRBV7-2 with TRBJ2-2; D is ambiguous. The V gene lost 5 bases and the J gene lost 1 base, with 17 bases spanning the gap. This CDR3 has 17 residues. Germline V lookup: CDR1 SGHTA, CDR2 FQGNSA. Here the CDR3 DNA reads TGTGCCAGCAGCCCGTTTCCGATTCGGAGGAACACCGGGGAGCTGTTTTTT. It encodes CASSPFPIRRNTGELFF.

V usage is TRBV3-1 (or the pseudogene TRBV3-2) and J usage is TRBJ1-1; D ambiguous. The CDR3 loop spans 12 amino acids. CDR1 is LGHDT and CDR2 is YNNKEL in the germline V gene (reference sequence). Trimming shortened V by 3 bases and J by 2 bases, and 4 bases separated the two germline ends. The CDR3 nucleotides read TGTGCCAGCAGCCAGAGTAACACTGAAGCTTTCTTT. It translates to CASSQSNTEAFF.

The chain combines TRBV5-8 with TRBJ1-6; D unresolved. V shed 4 bases and J shed 6 bases, with 14 bases lying between them. The CDR3 totals 15 residues. Germline CDR1 reads SGHTS; CDR2 reads YDEGEE. For the CDR3, the DNA is TGTGCCAGCAGCCGTGGACTGCAAGTTAATTCACCCCTCCACTTT. It encodes CASSRGLQVNSPLHF.

This chain joins TRBV7-2 and TRBJ2-1; a possible D gene is TRBD2 (7 bases). V dropped 0 bases and J dropped 2 bases, with 14 bases sitting between them. The germline CDR1 and CDR2 sequences are SGHTA and FQGNSA. This CDR3 comprises 17 residues. The CDR3 is CASSLASGGRTYNEQFF. The CDR3 DNA follows: TGTGCCAGCAGCTTAGCTTCGGGGGGCCGTACCTACAATGAGCAGTTCTTC.

This clone showed up just a few times. This chain links TRBV18 with TRBJ2-3; 8 bases fit TRBD2. The V and J ends lost 6 bases and 2 bases, in that order; junction bases with no gene match: 4. CDR3 length: 14 amino acids. Germline-derived CDR1 and CDR2 are KGHSH and LQKENI. For the CDR3, the DNA is TGTGCCAGCTCCCGGGAGGGTAACACAGATACGCAGTATTTT. Translated: CASSREGNTDTQYF.

In its sample, this clone was seen a few times. This chain links TRBV11-3 with TRBJ2-3, with D hard to call. Trimming removed 5 bases at V and 0 bases at J, with 9 bases between. The CDR3 has 14 residues. Germline loops: CDR1 SGHNT, CDR2 YENEEA. CDR3 region: CASSPGGSTDTQYF. The CDR3 nucleotides read TGTGCCAGCAGCCCGGGTGGGAGCACAGATACGCAGTATTTT.

This chain links TRBV30 with TRBJ1-5; D is ambiguous. The CDR3 loop spans 13 amino acids. Germline V gene lookup returns CDR1 GTSNPN and CDR2 SVGIG (reference sequence). V was clipped by 2 bases and J by 7 bases, with 12 bases between them. This CDR3 is CAWSTGLEQPQHF. DNA for the CDR3: TGTGCCTGGAGTACTGGGCTCGAGCAGCCCCAGCATTTT.

This clone was observed once. The chain recombines TRBV5-1 with TRBJ1-2, with 8 bases identical to TRBD1. The CDR3 is 14 amino acids. Germline V gene sequence: CDR1 SGHRS, CDR2 YFSETQ. V was pared by 3 bases and J by 3 bases, with 4 bases of the junction left unmatched. The CDR3 bases are TGCGCCAGCAGCTCCACACAGGGGGACTATGGCTACACCTTC. Protein sequence: CASSSTQGDYGYTF.

The chain links TRBV10-3 to TRBJ1-5; maybe TRBD1 (5 bases). V was shortened by 9 bases and J by 2 bases, with 14 bases between the two germline ends. Germline V lookup: CDR1 ENHRY, CDR2 SYGVKD. The CDR3 spans 14 residues. CDR3 DNA: TGTGCCATAGGGGAGGGAAACGGCAATCAGCCCCAGCATTTT. This translates into CAIGEGNGNQPQHF.

This chain uses TRBV6-1 with TRBJ1-2; TRBD1 is a possible D gene (6 bases). Germline V gives CDR1 MNHNS, CDR2 SASEGT. The CDR3 length is 15 residues. V lost 3 bases, J lost 7 bases, and 18 bases lay in between. The CDR3 protein is CASSDTGSGLRGYTF. CDR3 DNA sequence: TGTGCCAGCAGTGATACAGGGTCCGGCCTGCGTGGCTACACCTTC.

The chain is built from TRBV6-2 or TRBV6-3 and TRBJ1-4, with D uncertain. Trimming shortened V by 2 bases and J by 3 bases, and 13 bases separated the two germline ends. This CDR3 spans 16 amino acids. From germline, CDR1 is MNHEY and CDR2 SVGEGT. CDR3 sequence reads: CASSYPSGRANEKLFF. In DNA form, the CDR3 reads TGTGCCAGCAGTTACCCTTCGGGTAGAGCTAATGAAAAACTGTTTTTT.

This clone was seen a handful of times. The chain has TRBV11-3 and TRBJ1-3; possible D gene TRBD1, 5 bases. Germline CDR1 and CDR2: SGHNT and YENEEA. Trimming stripped 5 bases from V and 2 bases from J, with 28 bases between. CDR3 length: 20 amino acids. CDR3 in DNA: TGTGCCAGCAGCCCAACCAGCAGGGCGAATAACACTGAGACTGGAAACACCATATATTTT. This encodes CASSPTSRANNTETGNTIYF.

V and J are TRBV2 and TRBJ1-2; D perhaps matches TRBD1 (5 bases). Trimming stripped 5 bases from V and 4 bases from J, with 11 bases between. CDR3 length: 13 residues. From germline, CDR1 is SNHLY and CDR2 FYNNEI. The DNA of the CDR3 is TGTGCCAGCAGTAGCCAGGGCTCCTATGGCTACACCTTC. Translated: CASSSQGSYGYTF.

The sample holds one count of this clone. The chain recombines TRBV7-2 with TRBJ1-2; D unresolved. The V gene lost 1 base and the J gene lost 8 bases, with 14 bases spanning the gap. The CDR3 is 14 residues long. Germline assignment: CDR1 SGHTA and CDR2 FQGNSA. The CDR3 nucleotides read TGTGCCAGCAGCTTAGGGACTTCGCGTGGAGGCTACACCTTC. Protein: CASSLGTSRGGYTF. Full variable domain (remainder filled in from reference TRBV7-2 and TRBJ1-2): GAGVSQSPSNKVTEKGKDVELRCDPISGHTALYWYRQSLGQGLEFLIYFQGNSAPDKSGLPSDRFSAERTGGSVSTLTIQRTQQEDSAVYLCASSLGTSRGGYTFGSGTRLTVV.

This clone was seen a single time. V gene TRBV5-6 combines with J gene TRBJ1-2; D is perhaps TRBD1 (5 bases). Per germline, CDR1 SGHDT and CDR2 YYEEEE. This CDR3 has 13 amino acids. V was cut by 2 bases and J by 4 bases, with 9 bases left in between. CDR3 coding DNA: TGTGCCAGCAGCTTTGCCAGGGTCTATGGCTACACCTTC. This codes for CASSFARVYGYTF. Drawing the rest from reference TRBV5-6 and TRBJ1-2, the complete variable domain is DAGVTQSPTHLIKTRGQQVTLRCSPKSGHDTVSWYQQALGQGPQFIFQYYEEEERQRGNFPDRFSGHQFPNYSSELNVNALLLGDSALYLCASSFARVYGYTFGSGTRLTVV.

The DNA for the CDR3 is TGTGCCAGCAGTTACAGACAGCTGAACTATGGCTACACCTTC. It specifies CASSYRQLNYGYTF. The chain carries TRBV6-2 or TRBV6-3 and TRBJ1-2; weak D call: TRBD1 (5 bases). The germline V and J ends were trimmed by 2 bases and 2 bases, with 9 bases remaining between them. Germline V gene lookup returns CDR1 MNHEY and CDR2 SVGEGT. The CDR3 extends over 14 amino acids.

J is TRBJ2-2 and V is TRBV5-6; D gene ambiguous. V was cut by 4 bases and J by 4 bases, with 14 bases left in between. The germline V gene has CDR1 SGHDT and CDR2 YYEEEE. The CDR3 sequence is 15 residues long. Here the CDR3 DNA reads TGTGCCAGCAGCGAATCTAGGATATTCACCGGGGAGCTGTTTTTT. Amino acid sequence: CASSESRIFTGELFF. Looking up the rest from reference TRBV5-6 and TRBJ2-2 gives the full variable domain: DAGVTQSPTHLIKTRGQQVTLRCSPKSGHDTVSWYQQALGQGPQFIFQYYEEEERQRGNFPDRFSGHQFPNYSSELNVNALLLGDSALYLCASSESRIFTGELFFGEGSRLTVL.

The V call is TRBV2, the J call TRBJ2-1, with 9 bases that match TRBD2. The V segment lost 7 bases and the J segment 0 bases; nucleotides outside the gene matches: 4. Germline lookup yields CDR1 SNHLY and CDR2 FYNNEI. The CDR3 has 15 amino acids. The CDR3 here is CASIPSGASYNEQFF. Here the CDR3 DNA reads TGTGCCAGCATCCCTAGCGGGGCCTCCTACAATGAGCAGTTCTTC.

The V and J genes are TRBV7-2 and TRBJ1-3; tentatively, D is TRBD1 (5 bases). The CDR3 is 14 residues long. V shed 3 bases and J shed 2 bases, with 8 bases lying between them. Germline V gives CDR1 SGHTA, CDR2 FQGNSA. The CDR3 spells CASSFLGAGNTIYF. CDR3 nucleotides: TGTGCCAGCAGCTTTCTAGGGGCTGGAAACACCATATATTTT.

This chain joins TRBV7-3 and TRBJ2-7, with TRBD2 as a possible D gene (6 bases). V was cut by 2 bases and J by 2 bases, with 10 bases left in between. The V gene's germline CDR1 is SGHTA and CDR2 FQGTGA. This CDR3 is built from 14 residues. The CDR3 nucleotides read TGTGCCAGCAGCTTAGGCACGGGGGCCTACGAGCAGTACTTC. It yields the protein CASSLGTGAYEQYF.

The J gene is TRBJ1-4, the V gene TRBV4-2; D not resolved. Germline CDR1 reads LGHNA; CDR2 reads YNFKEQ. Trimming stripped 4 bases from V and 14 bases from J, with 17 bases between. CDR3 length equals 13 residues. The CDR3 region has the DNA TGTGCCAGCAGCCGACCCTTCGAGGGCCCGCTGTTTTTT. It yields the protein CASSRPFEGPLFF.

This clone was observed a handful of times. The gene calls are TRBV5-1 and TRBJ2-7; 14 positions match TRBD2. CDR3 length equals 15 residues. J gave up 7 bases and V 4 bases, and 7 bases lay outside the gene matches. Germline V lookup: CDR1 SGHRS, CDR2 YFSETQ. This chain's CDR3 is CASSPTSGGAWEQYF. CDR3 nucleotide sequence: TGCGCCAGCAGCCCGACTAGCGGGGGGGCCTGGGAGCAGTACTTC. Using reference TRBV5-1 and TRBJ2-7 for the parts outside the CDR3, the full variable domain is KAGVTQTPRYLIKTRGQQVTLSCSPISGHRSVSWYQQTPGQGLQFLFEYFSETQRNKGNFPGRFSGRQFSNSRSEMNVSTLELGDSALYLCASSPTSGGAWEQYFGPGTRLTVT.

The CDR3 loop reads CASGLDRGRSSGNTIYF. In DNA form, the CDR3 reads TGTGCTAGTGGTTTGGATCGGGGGAGGAGCTCTGGAAACACCATATATTTT. The rearrangement uses TRBV12-5 and TRBJ1-3, with a possible D match to TRBD1 (5 bases). CDR1 and CDR2 (germline): LGHNT, FRNRAP. This CDR3 contains 17 residues. V gave up 1 base and J gave up 0 bases, with 13 bases separating them. Complete variable domain (other parts from reference TRBV12-5 and TRBJ1-3): DARVTQTPRHKVTEMGQEVTMRCQPILGHNTVFWYRQTMMQGLELLAYFRNRAPLDDSGMPKDRFSAEMPDATLATLKIQPSEPRDSAVYFCASGLDRGRSSGNTIYFGEGSWLTVV.

The chain is built from TRBV6-6 and TRBJ2-7; 8 bases are a match to TRBD1. This CDR3 spans 14 amino acids. The V gene's germline CDR1 is MNHNY and CDR2 SVGAGI (reference sequence). Trimming removed 2 bases from V and 6 bases from J; junction bases left unmatched: 6. CDR3 nucleotide sequence: TGTGCCAGCAGTTACCTTGGACAGGGCGGCGAGCAGTACTTC. Its translation is CASSYLGQGGEQYF.

This clone occurred once. The J gene is TRBJ2-7, the V gene TRBV14; a possible D gene is TRBD2 (6 bases). The CDR3 runs to 16 residues. Trimming cost V 1 base and J 0 bases, with 13 bases left between them. From germline, CDR1 is SGHDN and CDR2 FVKESK. For the CDR3, the DNA is TGTGCCAGCAGCCAAGTCTCGGCGGGGAGCTCCTACGAGCAGTACTTC. Translation: CASSQVSAGSSYEQYF.